One TCR beta chain is described in this entry. Its target is not known. FACS sorted CD4+ or CD8+ T cells into CD45RA+ naive and CD45RO+ memory. This specimen comes from a study of regulatory dendritic cells for organ transplantation. Study observations and caveats: Of resting T cell subsets, memory CD8+ had the most alloreactive clonotypes. Memory T cells were less diverse than naive, with memory CD8+ most oligoclonal. Regulatory dendritic cells appeared to expand memory CD8+ clones less than mature ones.

Data came from immunoSEQ multiplex PCR; TCRdb stores just in-frame clones and leaves some out. The repertoire holds under 35,000 clones, roughly 84% seen once, with 0.4% in the top ten. The CDR3 has 18 residues. With 1 base clipped from V and 3 bases from J, the junction kept 8 bases outside the gene matches. From germline, CDR1 is SGHVS and CDR2 FNYEAQ. The sample taken for sequencing was naive CD8+ T cells from blood. The subset is: CD45RA+ naive T cells. The chain carries TRBV7-6 and TRBJ2-2, with TRBD2 matching 10 bases. This receptor was taken from a human donor in good health. CDR3 region: CASSLGGAGGPYTGELFF. CDR3 sequence (DNA): TGTGCCAGCAGCTTAGGAGGAGCGGGGGGGCCTTACACCGGGGAGCTGTTTTTT.